Each of the 18 T cell receptor beta chains below was sequenced from the same sample in a study of T cells in Graves' hyperthyroidism and ophthalmopathy. Researchers took RNA transcripts and amplified the TCR beta CDR3 regions from them. A set of HTBI primers served as the primers for a first-round RT-PCR of the TCR CDR3. TCRdb reanalysed the multiplex PCR reads using MiXCR and keeps one entry per CDR3 protein. The repertoire consists of fewer than 900,000 distinct CDR3 sequences, with about a sixth occurring once and the leading ten covering approximately 8.4%. Material for sequencing was blood. The receptors stem from a man between 18 and 35 years old with Graves' hyperthyroidism.

The chain couples TRBV28 to TRBJ2-7, with 8 bases aligning to TRBD1. The CDR3 consists of 17 residues. V trimming: 8 bases; J trimming: 3 bases; junction bases outside the gene matches: 18. Per the germline V gene, CDR1 is MDHEN and CDR2 is SYDVKM. CDR3 coding DNA: TGTGCCAGCGCATACTCCATCGGGACAGGAATTTTCTACGAGCAGTACTTC. Protein sequence: CASAYSIGTGIFYEQYF.

This clonotype was recorded at least ten times. This chain uses TRBV27 with TRBJ2-3, with D perhaps given as TRBD1 or TRBD2 (5 bases each). Germline CDR1 and CDR2: MNHEY and SMNVEV (reference sequence). The V end was cut by 4 bases, the J end by 4 bases, with 15 bases between. This CDR3 is built from 15 residues. In DNA form, the CDR3 reads TGTGCCAGCAGTTCTCGGGACCCTAGGGCAGATACGCAGTATTTT. Protein: CASSSRDPRADTQYF.

This clonotype was detected ten times or more. The chain joins TRBV5-8 to TRBJ1-1; perhaps TRBD1 as D (5 bases). Germline CDR1 and CDR2: SGHTS and YDEGEE. CDR3 size: 14 residues. Trimming took off 5 bases at V and 1 base at J, with 12 bases between the two ends. The CDR3 spells CASSGGVENTEAFF. The CDR3 bases are TGTGCCAGCAGTGGAGGGGTCGAGAACACTGAAGCTTTCTTT.

This clonotype has a handful of counts. The rearrangement uses TRBV20-1 and TRBJ2-5; D unresolved. Trimming took off 6 bases at V and 7 bases at J, with 9 bases between the two ends. This CDR3 has 10 residues. The germline gives CDR1 DFQATT, CDR2 SNEGSKA (reference sequence). The CDR3 protein is CSALHATQYF. In DNA form, the CDR3 reads TGCAGTGCCCTACACGCGACCCAGTACTTC.

Ten or more counts support this clonotype. V is TRBV18 and J is TRBJ2-1, with TRBD2 identical over 11 bases. V was pared by 3 bases and J by 7 bases, with 5 bases of the junction left unmatched. CDR1 KGHSH and CDR2 LQKENI come from the germline V gene. The CDR3 sequence is 15 residues long. CDR3 DNA sequence: TGTGCCAGCTCACCGGGACTAGCGGTGAGGAATGAGCAGTTCTTC. Amino acid sequence: CASSPGLAVRNEQFF.

This clonotype was counted at least ten times. The chain uses TRBV3-1 and TRBJ1-1; unclear D gene. There are 12 residues in the CDR3. Trimming left V 3 bases short and J 1 base short, with 3 bases between. Germline assignment: CDR1 LGHDT and CDR2 YNNKEL (reference sequence). The CDR3 sequence is CASSQENTEAFF. The CDR3 region has the DNA TGTGCCAGCAGCCAGGAGAACACTGAAGCTTTCTTT.

The chain combines TRBV10-1 with TRBJ2-3, with 7 nucleotides matching TRBD1. V was clipped by 2 bases and J by 0 bases; unmatched bases: 5. CDR1 WNHNN and CDR2 SYGVQD come from the germline V gene (reference sequence). CDR3 length: 16 amino acids. This CDR3 is CASSETGAYSTDTQYF. CDR3 nucleotide sequence: TGCGCCAGCAGTGAGACAGGGGCGTATAGCACAGATACGCAGTATTTT.

This clonotype was detected many times. The V call is TRBV27, the J call TRBJ2-7; the D gene is possibly TRBD2 (6 bases). Trimming removed 5 bases from V and 9 bases from J, with 17 bases in between. CDR1 MNHEY and CDR2 SMNVEV come from the germline V gene (reference sequence). The CDR3 has 13 residues. The CDR3 DNA reads as TGTGCCAGCAGTGGGACTCGAGCATCCCTGCAGTACTTC. The encoded protein is CASSGTRASLQYF.

At least ten counts were recorded for this clonotype. V is TRBV11-2 and J is TRBJ2-3; no clear D gene. Germline-derived CDR1 and CDR2 are SGHAT and FQNNGV. Deletions cut 6 bases from V and 4 bases from J, with 17 bases between. There are 15 residues in the CDR3. The CDR3 protein is CASSLNRGTPDTQYF. The CDR3 bases are TGTGCCAGCAGTCTTAACAGAGGCACCCCAGATACGCAGTATTTT.

This clonotype has just a few counts. Possible read error: a much larger clone is one base away. The chain employs TRBV30 and TRBJ2-7; TRBD1 agrees at 8 bases. The germline V gene has CDR1 GTSNPN and CDR2 SVGIG (reference sequence). The CDR3 runs 12 residues. This chain's CDR3 is CDWRDRSYEQYF. The CDR3 DNA follows: TGTGACTGGAGGGACAGGTCCTACGAGCAGTACTTC. Together with reference TRBV30 and TRBJ2-7, the CDR3 gives the full variable domain: SQTIHQWPATLVQPVGSPLSLECTVEGTSNPNLYWYRQAAGRGLQLLFYSVGIGQISSEVPQNLSASRPQDRQFILSSKKLLLSDSGFYLCDWRDRSYEQYFGPGTRLTVT.

This clonotype has more than one count but fewer than ten. The chain is built from TRBV6-1 and TRBJ2-5, with 14 bases aligning to TRBD2. Trimming took 6 bases from V and 4 from J; bases not matched to a gene: 4. The CDR3 totals 15 residues. Germline V lookup: CDR1 MNHNS, CDR2 SASEGT. The CDR3 DNA reads as TGTGCCAGCAGGCAGACTAGCGGGAGGGGAGAGACCCAGTACTTC. It codes for CASRQTSGRGETQYF.

The V call is TRBV5-6, the J call TRBJ2-1; D is unresolved. Germline V gives CDR1 SGHDT, CDR2 YYEEEE. V was pared by 0 bases and J by 0 bases, with 10 bases between. The CDR3 length is 16 residues. As DNA, the CDR3 is TGTGCCAGCAGCTTGGGAGTATTGGGCTCCTACAATGAGCAGTTCTTC. It translates to CASSLGVLGSYNEQFF.

This chain links TRBV4-2 with TRBJ2-3; D unresolved. Trimming took off 1 base at V and 4 bases at J, with 6 bases between the two ends. Germline values: CDR1 LGHNA, CDR2 YNFKEQ. CDR3 size: 13 residues. CDR3 residues: CASSQAISDTQYF. In DNA, the CDR3 is TGTGCCAGCAGCCAAGCGATATCAGATACGCAGTATTTT.

The chain is built from TRBV12-3 or TRBV12-4 and TRBJ2-5; unclear D gene. The V gene lost 0 bases and the J gene lost 4 bases, with 6 bases spanning the gap. The CDR3 is made up of 13 amino acids. The CDR3 DNA reads as TGTGCCAGCAGTTTAGCTAGGAGAGAGACCCAGTACTTC. Its protein is CASSLARRETQYF.

This clonotype showed up many times. The chain links TRBV7-2 to TRBJ2-7; D gene ambiguous. Germline V gene lookup returns CDR1 SGHTA and CDR2 FQGNSA. The length of the CDR3 is 13 residues. V lost 5 bases and J lost 0, with 8 bases in between. In DNA form, the CDR3 reads TGTGCCAGCAGCACGGCGGCCTCCTACGAGCAGTACTTC. Residues: CASSTAASYEQYF.

The rearrangement uses TRBV20-1 and TRBJ1-4; D is unclear. Germline CDR1 is DFQATT and CDR2 is SNEGSKA (reference sequence). The CDR3 runs 13 residues. V lost 3 bases to trimming and J lost 5 bases, with 10 bases between them. CDR3 in DNA: TGCAGTGCTAGGGTAGGGCTCAATGAAAAACTGTTTTTT. Its protein is CSARVGLNEKLFF.

This clonotype was recorded at least ten times. CDR3 sequence: CASLDTDSNQPQHF. The CDR3 DNA follows: TGTGCCAGCCTGGACACGGATAGCAATCAGCCCCAGCATTTT. The rearrangement links TRBV28 to TRBJ1-5, with D perhaps TRBD1 (5 bases). This CDR3 is 14 amino acids long. Between the trimmed V and J ends, which lost 8 bases and 0 bases, there was a span of 11 bases. Germline V gives CDR1 MDHEN, CDR2 SYDVKM. The full variable domain, its missing parts supplied by reference TRBV28 and TRBJ1-5, is DVKVTQSSRYLVKRTGEKVFLECVQDMDHENMFWYRQDPGLGLRLIYFSYDVKMKEKGDIPEGYSVSREKKERFSLILESASTNQTSMYLCASLDTDSNQPQHFGDGTRLSIL.

This clonotype was picked up many times. The chain employs TRBV20-1 and TRBJ2-4; possible D gene TRBD2, 5 bases. This CDR3 has 14 residues. CDR1 DFQATT and CDR2 SNEGSKA come from the germline V gene (reference sequence). V was cut by 3 bases and J by 0 bases, with 9 bases left in between. The CDR3: CSARAAVAKNIQYF. For the CDR3, the DNA is TGCAGTGCTAGGGCAGCGGTAGCCAAAAACATTCAGTACTTC.